This TCR beta chain comes out of a study of cytomegalovirus exposure and HLA in healthy donors. The PCR used 60 Vbeta and 13 Jbeta primers. TCRdb's table, derived via immunoSEQ multiplex PCR, lists solely in-frame clones and lacks some. The table has more than 150,000 clones, 82% seen once. V lost 0 bases to trimming and J lost 0 bases, with 9 bases between them. CDR1 and CDR2 (germline): SGDLS, YYNGEE. CDR3 size: 16 residues. This rearrangement joins TRBV9 to TRBJ2-2; D is possibly TRBD2 (5 bases). This TCR came from a man aged 35 to 55 in good health and CMV-seronegative. The sequenced sample consisted of PBMCs. The CDR3 nucleotides read TGTGCCAGCAGCGTAGGACTAAATACGAACACCGGGGAGCTGTTTTTT. Translating gives CASSVGLNTNTGELFF.